This T cell receptor beta chain was observed in a study of tumor and adjacent non-tumor tissue in lung cancer (dated by TCRdb to between 2017 and 2018). As for the study more broadly: Of the cohort, over 9 patients had adenocarcinoma, 2 had squamous cell carcinoma and 1 had small cell lung cancer. The 15 or so patients were aged about 31 to 85 years, included 10 men and 5 women, and had TNM stage I to III disease. A total of approximately 130,000,000 productive TCRbeta reads were generated by sequencing, corresponding to an average of roughly 4.1 million reads per sample. The study compared bulk TCRbeta repertoires between lung tumor tissue and matched distant non-tumor lung tissue from 15 or so lung cancer patients. Around 30 paired specimens, one tumor and one normal lung sample per patient, were profiled by TCRbeta CDR3 sequencing. Here is what the overall study found, with its caveats: Peripheral blood was not sequenced, so blood TCRbeta repertoires in these lung cancer patients were not examined. Neither the sequencing platform nor unique molecular identifiers are mentioned in the methods. The top 100 clones made up a significantly larger cumulative share of the repertoire in normal lung than in tumor tissue. The cohort had only around 14 patients, and the authors noted that larger samples and more detailed clinical data are needed. Significantly higher TCR diversity was found in younger patients, and higher tumor TCR diversity was associated with shorter overall and disease-free survival. Tumor tissue showed significantly greater TCR diversity (inverse Simpson) than normal lung tissue (roughly 430 vs 170, P = 0.0075, Mann-Whitney U test).

RNA was isolated from bulk unsorted tissue, and RNA quality was assessed with a NanoDrop ND-1000 and an Agilent 2100. All donors had newly diagnosed lung cancer, had not received prior chemotherapy, and were admitted for thoracic surgery in China between August and November 2014. Patients who had received previous radiotherapy or chemotherapy, or who had another concurrent cancer, were excluded from the study. Pieces of surgical tissue measuring roughly 1-2.2 cm3 were kept in RNAlater solution and held at -80 degrees C until needed. Receptors were amplified or captured by multiplex PCR. Sequencing took place on an Illumina HiSeq 2500. TCRbeta libraries were built by three rounds of nested PCR using primers (Table S4), following protocols modified from ARM-PCR. Before sequencing, PCR products in the 200-500 bp range were cut out of the gel and cleaned up using the QIAquick gel extraction kit. The paper's data handling went like this. Trimmomatic was used to clean the reads, FLASH was used to merge the reads into complete CDR3 sequences, and MiTCR was used to assign the reads to V(D)J germline segments. VDJtools was used to compute clonal diversity as the inverse Simpson's index. A read counted as productive if the sequence was in-frame and lacked a premature stop codon. TCRdb reanalyzed the raw reads on its own, using fastp at Q25 for trimming and MiXCR for clone calling, and kept in-frame beta chains. Every entry covers one CDR3 protein and lists the most common genes and DNA from its rows. The V and J calls come from TCRdb's annotation, not from the publication. In this sample the table shows under 150,000 distinct CDR3 sequences, 60% to 70% of which occur a single time. Of the sample, 15% to 20% is held by the ten largest clones.

This clonotype came up many times. The antigen it binds to is not known. No base quality values were provided; no much bigger clone lies one nucleotide off. The TCR originated in a man in his sixties with small cell lung cancer. The sequenced sample consisted of lung tumor tissue.

The CDR3 region has the sequence CSAPPPTSGYNEQFF. The DNA sequence is given as TGCAGTGCGCCACCCCCGACTAGCGGATACAATGAGCAGTTCTTC. The rearranged segments are TRBV20-1 and TRBJ2-1, with TRBD2 matching 9 junction bases. In the germline V gene (reference sequence), CDR1 corresponds to DFQATT and CDR2 to SNEGSKA. Germline trimming amounts to 6 bases on V and 4 bases on J, with 10 as the count of junction bases outside the gene matches. The CDR3 sequence holds 15 residues, the cysteine and phenylalanine included. The retained sequence is limited to the CDR3, 45 bases, with the frame set at the first base.